Following are 10 T cell receptor beta chains from one sample sequenced in a study of cytomegalovirus exposure and HLA in healthy donors. The PCR was carried out with 60 Vbeta primers and 13 Jbeta primers. Clones were read by immunoSEQ multiplex PCR, and TCRdb kept only the in-frame ones, dropping some. The ten most abundant clones cover about 4% of a sample with tens of thousands of clones. Sequencing was carried out using PBMCs. Receptor source: a female donor in good health and CMV-seropositive.

The CDR3 DNA is TGTGCCAGCAGCCTTTTTGACAGGGGCAGCTCTCAGCCCCAGCATTTT. It yields the protein CASSLFDRGSSQPQHF. This chain uses TRBV5-6 with TRBJ1-5; 8 bases match TRBD1. V lost 4 bases, J lost 6 bases, and 12 bases stayed unmatched. This CDR3 has 16 residues. Germline V gives CDR1 SGHDT, CDR2 YYEEEE. Supplemented by reference TRBV5-6 and TRBJ1-5, the full variable domain reads DAGVTQSPTHLIKTRGQQVTLRCSPKSGHDTVSWYQQALGQGPQFIFQYYEEEERQRGNFPDRFSGHQFPNYSSELNVNALLLGDSALYLCASSLFDRGSSQPQHFGDGTRLSIL.

The chain joins TRBV6-5 to TRBJ2-5, with 8 bases aligning to TRBD2. The J call may not be correct, given that the DNA end is closer to TRBJ2-7. The CDR3 runs to 13 residues. The germline CDR1 and CDR2 sequences are MNHEY and SVGAGI. The CDR3 protein is CASSLAGLYEQYF. CDR3 bases: TGTGCCAGCTCCCTAGCGGGTCTTTACGAGCAGTACTTC.

The chain has TRBV4-1 and TRBJ1-2; no firm D call. The germline CDR1 and CDR2 sequences are MGHRA and YSYEKL. Trimming left V 4 bases short and J 13 bases short, with 16 bases between. The length of the CDR3 is 12 residues. CDR3 in amino acids: CASSPLIGNLTF. The CDR3 DNA is TGCGCCAGCAGCCCACTGATCGGGAATCTCACCTTC.

The rearrangement joins TRBV5-1 to TRBJ1-2; 11 bases map to TRBD1. V was clipped by 1 base and J by 2 bases; unmatched bases: 1. The germline CDR1 and CDR2 sequences are SGHRS and YFSETQ. This CDR3 has 15 residues. As DNA, the CDR3 is TGCGCCAGCAGCTTGCGGGACAGGGGGAACTATGGCTACACCTTC. Translating it yields CASSLRDRGNYGYTF.

The rearrangement uses TRBV19 and TRBJ2-7; tentatively, D is TRBD2 (5 bases). Trimming took 5 bases from V and 2 from J, leaving 25 bases between them. Germline V gene lookup returns CDR1 LNHDA and CDR2 SQIVND (reference sequence). The CDR3 runs to 18 residues. The CDR3 is CASSAPNPSGRTPYEQYF. The DNA for the CDR3 is TGTGCCAGTAGTGCCCCTAACCCAAGTGGGAGAACCCCCTACGAGCAGTACTTC.

The J gene is TRBJ2-2, the V gene TRBV4-1, with 8 nucleotides matching TRBD2. This CDR3 region has 15 residues. The V gene end was trimmed by 2 bases and the J gene end by 7 bases; junction bases not matched to a gene: 6. CDR1 is MGHRA, CDR2 YSYEKL, per germline. For the CDR3, the DNA is TGCGCCAGCAGCCAACTCGGGAGGGCCGGCGGGGAGCTGTTTTTT. Translation gives CASSQLGRAGGELFF.

This rearrangement joins TRBV6-1 to TRBJ1-5; D is undetermined. The CDR3 length is 11 residues. Germline CDR1 MNHNS, CDR2 SASEGT. Trimming shortened V by 6 bases and J by 9 bases, and 9 bases separated the two germline ends. The CDR3 spells CASSVEGPQHF. The CDR3 DNA is TGTGCCAGCAGCGTAGAGGGGCCCCAGCATTTT.

The CDR3 loop is CASSYLASGSEQYF. The CDR3, as DNA: TGTGCCAGCAGTTACTTGGCTAGCGGGAGCGAGCAGTACTTC. The chain joins TRBV6-6 to TRBJ2-7, with TRBD2 matching 10 bases. This CDR3 contains 14 residues. V lost 1 base to trimming and J lost 6 bases; unmatched junction nucleotides: 3. From germline, CDR1 is MNHNY and CDR2 SVGAGI (reference sequence).

The rearrangement joins TRBV4-3 to TRBJ1-6; D ambiguous. Looked up from germline, CDR1 is LGHNA and CDR2 is YSLEER. Trimming took off 1 base at V and 10 bases at J, with 20 bases between the two ends. The CDR3 consists of 17 residues. The CDR3 DNA sequence: TGCGCCAGCAGCCAAGGGGTCGGGAAGGGAGGAGAATCACCCCTCCACTTT. This translates into CASSQGVGKGGESPLHF.

V is TRBV4-1 and J is TRBJ2-5, with TRBD1 matching 11 bases. V shed 5 bases, J shed 5 bases, and the junction held 7 bases outside the gene matches. Germline V gene sequence: CDR1 MGHRA, CDR2 YSYEKL. The CDR3 sequence is 15 residues long. CDR3 bases: TGCGCCAGCAGCGTACCCGGGACAGGGGGGGAGACCCAGTACTTC. The encoded protein is CASSVPGTGGETQYF.